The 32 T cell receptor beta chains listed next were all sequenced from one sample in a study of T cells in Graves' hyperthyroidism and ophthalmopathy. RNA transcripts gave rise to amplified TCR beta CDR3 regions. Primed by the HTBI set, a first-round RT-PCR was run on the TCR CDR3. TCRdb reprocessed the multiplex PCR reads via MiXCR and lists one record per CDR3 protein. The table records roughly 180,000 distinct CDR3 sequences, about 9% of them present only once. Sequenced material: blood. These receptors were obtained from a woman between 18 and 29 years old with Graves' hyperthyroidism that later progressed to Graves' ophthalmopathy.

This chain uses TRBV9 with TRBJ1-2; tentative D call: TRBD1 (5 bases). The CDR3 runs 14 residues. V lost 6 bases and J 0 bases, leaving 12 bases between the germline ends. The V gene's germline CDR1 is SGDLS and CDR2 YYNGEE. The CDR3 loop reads CASKRAGPNYGYTF. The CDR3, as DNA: TGTGCCAGCAAACGGGCAGGGCCTAACTATGGCTACACCTTC.

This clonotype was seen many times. CDR3: CASSLVGGRGFNSPLHF. CDR3 bases: TGTGCCAGCAGTTTAGTTGGGGGGCGCGGGTTTAATTCACCCCTCCACTTT. This rearrangement joins TRBV12-3 or TRBV12-4 to TRBJ1-6, with D maybe TRBD1 (6 bases). Trimming cost V 1 base and J 6 bases, with 16 bases left between them. CDR3 length equals 17 residues.

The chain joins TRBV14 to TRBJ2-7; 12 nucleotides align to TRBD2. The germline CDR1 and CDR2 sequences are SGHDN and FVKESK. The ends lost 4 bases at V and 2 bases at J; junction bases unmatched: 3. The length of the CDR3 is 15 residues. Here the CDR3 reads CASSPSSGRAYEQYF. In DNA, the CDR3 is TGTGCCAGCAGCCCGTCTAGCGGGAGGGCCTACGAGCAGTACTTC.

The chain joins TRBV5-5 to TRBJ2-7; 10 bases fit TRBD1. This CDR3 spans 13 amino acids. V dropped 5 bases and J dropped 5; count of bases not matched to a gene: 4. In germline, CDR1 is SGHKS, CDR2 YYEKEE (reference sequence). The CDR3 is CASRMTGGDEQYF. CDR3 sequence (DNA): TGTGCCAGCAGAATGACAGGGGGCGACGAGCAGTACTTC. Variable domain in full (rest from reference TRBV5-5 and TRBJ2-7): DAGVTQSPTHLIKTRGQQVTLRCSPISGHKSVSWYQQVLGQGPQFIFQYYEKEERGRGNFPDRFSARQFPNYSSELNVNALLLGDSALYLCASRMTGGDEQYFGPGTRLTVT.

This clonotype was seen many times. CDR3: CASRWTESSYEQYF. CDR3 DNA: TGTGCCAGCAGATGGACGGAAAGCTCCTACGAGCAGTACTTC. The genes are TRBV12-3 or TRBV12-4 and TRBJ2-7; no firm D call. V was clipped by 6 bases and J by 0 bases, with 12 bases between them. The CDR3 has 14 residues.

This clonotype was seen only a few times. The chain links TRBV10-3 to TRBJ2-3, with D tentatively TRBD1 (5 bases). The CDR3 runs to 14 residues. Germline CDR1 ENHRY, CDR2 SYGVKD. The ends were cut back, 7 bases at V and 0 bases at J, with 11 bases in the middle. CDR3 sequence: CAINQGGSTDTQYF. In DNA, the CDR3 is TGTGCCATCAATCAGGGCGGTAGCACAGATACGCAGTATTTT.

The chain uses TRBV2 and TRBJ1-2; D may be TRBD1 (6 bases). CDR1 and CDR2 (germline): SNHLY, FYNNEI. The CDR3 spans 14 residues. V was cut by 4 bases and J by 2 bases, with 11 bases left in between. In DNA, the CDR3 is TGTGCCAGCAGTGTGGCGGGGGCGAACTATGGCTACACCTTC. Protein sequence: CASSVAGANYGYTF.

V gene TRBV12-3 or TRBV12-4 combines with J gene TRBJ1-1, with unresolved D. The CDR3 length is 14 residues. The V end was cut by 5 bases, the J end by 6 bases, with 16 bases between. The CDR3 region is CASSPVQYNPEAFF. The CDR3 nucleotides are TGTGCCAGCAGTCCCGTCCAATATAACCCTGAAGCTTTCTTT.

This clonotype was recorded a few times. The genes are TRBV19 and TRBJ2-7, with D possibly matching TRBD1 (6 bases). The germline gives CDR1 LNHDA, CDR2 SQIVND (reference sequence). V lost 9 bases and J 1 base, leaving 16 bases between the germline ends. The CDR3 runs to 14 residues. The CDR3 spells CARGRTGWSYEQYF. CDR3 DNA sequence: TGTGCCAGGGGTAGAACAGGGTGGTCCTACGAGCAGTACTTC.

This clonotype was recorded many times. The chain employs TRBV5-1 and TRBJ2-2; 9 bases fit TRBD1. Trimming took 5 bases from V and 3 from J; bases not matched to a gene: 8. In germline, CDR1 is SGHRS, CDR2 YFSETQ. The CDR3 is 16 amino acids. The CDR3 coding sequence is TGCGCCAGCAGACCACCGGGACAGGGTGACACCGGGGAGCTGTTTTTT. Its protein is CASRPPGQGDTGELFF.

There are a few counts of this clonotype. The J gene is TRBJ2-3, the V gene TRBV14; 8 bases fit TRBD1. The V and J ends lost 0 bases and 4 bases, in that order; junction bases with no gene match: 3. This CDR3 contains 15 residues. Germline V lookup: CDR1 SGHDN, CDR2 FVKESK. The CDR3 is CASSQDQGAPDTQYF. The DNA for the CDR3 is TGTGCCAGCAGCCAAGATCAGGGGGCCCCAGATACGCAGTATTTT.

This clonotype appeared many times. The CDR3: CASSYTRTGPTYEQYF. CDR3 in DNA: TGTGCCAGCAGTTACACTAGGACAGGGCCGACCTACGAGCAGTACTTC. V is TRBV6-5 and J is TRBJ2-7; 8 bases are a match to TRBD1. The length of the CDR3 is 16 residues. V lost 2 bases and J lost 2; bases outside the gene matches: 8. CDR1 and CDR2 from the germline V gene are MNHEY and SVGAGI.

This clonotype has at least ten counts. CDR3 in amino acids: CASSFDRVNQPQHF. CDR3 sequence (DNA): TGTGCCAGCAGTTTCGACAGGGTCAATCAGCCCCAGCATTTT. The chain joins TRBV12-3 or TRBV12-4 to TRBJ1-5, with 7 bases identical to TRBD1. V gave up 3 bases and J gave up 3 bases; unmatched junction bases: 2. The length of the CDR3 is 14 residues.

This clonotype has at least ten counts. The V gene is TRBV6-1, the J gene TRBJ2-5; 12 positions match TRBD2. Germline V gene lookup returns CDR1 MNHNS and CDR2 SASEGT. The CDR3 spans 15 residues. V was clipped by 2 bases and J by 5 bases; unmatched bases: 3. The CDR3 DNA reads TGTGCCAGCAGTGAACTAGCGGGGGGGCATGAGACCCAGTACTTC. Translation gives CASSELAGGHETQYF.

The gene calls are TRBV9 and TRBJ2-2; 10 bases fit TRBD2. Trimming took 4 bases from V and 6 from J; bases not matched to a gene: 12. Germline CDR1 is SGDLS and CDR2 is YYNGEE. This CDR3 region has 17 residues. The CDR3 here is CASSPQSWLAGAGELFF. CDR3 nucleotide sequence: TGTGCCAGCAGCCCGCAGTCGTGGCTAGCGGGAGCCGGGGAGCTGTTTTTT.

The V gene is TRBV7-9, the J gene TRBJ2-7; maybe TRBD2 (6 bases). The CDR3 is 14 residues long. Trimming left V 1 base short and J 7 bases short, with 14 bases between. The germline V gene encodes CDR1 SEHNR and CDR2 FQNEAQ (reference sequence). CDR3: CASSLEAVGGEQYF. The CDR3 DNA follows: TGTGCCAGCAGCTTAGAAGCGGTTGGGGGGGAGCAGTACTTC.

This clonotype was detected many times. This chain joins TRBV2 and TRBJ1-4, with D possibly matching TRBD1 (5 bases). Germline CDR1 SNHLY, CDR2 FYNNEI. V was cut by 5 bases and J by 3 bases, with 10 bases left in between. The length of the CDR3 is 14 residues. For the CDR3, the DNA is TGTGCCAGCAGTCGACAGACGGCTAATGAAAAACTGTTTTTT. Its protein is CASSRQTANEKLFF.

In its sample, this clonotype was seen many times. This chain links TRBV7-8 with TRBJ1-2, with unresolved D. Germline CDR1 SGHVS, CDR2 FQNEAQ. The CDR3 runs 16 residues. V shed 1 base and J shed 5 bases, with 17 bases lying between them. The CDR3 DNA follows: TGTGCCAGCAGCTTAGGGGTTGCTTCCACCCTTTATGGCTACACCTTC. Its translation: CASSLGVASTLYGYTF.

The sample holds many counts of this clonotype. CDR3 residues: CASSLKAGNTEAFF. In DNA form, the CDR3 reads TGTGCCAGCAGCTTAAAGGCAGGGAACACTGAAGCTTTCTTT. The rearrangement joins TRBV7-2 to TRBJ1-1; D unclear. Per germline, CDR1 SGHTA and CDR2 FQGNSA. The CDR3 spans 14 residues. Trimming removed 2 bases at V and 1 base at J, with 8 bases between.

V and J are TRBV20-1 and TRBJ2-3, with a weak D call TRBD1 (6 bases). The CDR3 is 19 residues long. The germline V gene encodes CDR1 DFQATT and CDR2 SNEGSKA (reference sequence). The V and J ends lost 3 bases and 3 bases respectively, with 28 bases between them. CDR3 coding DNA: TGCAGTGCTAGTCGACCTATCCGGCGCACCGGGACACCAACAGATACGCAGTATTTT. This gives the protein CSASRPIRRTGTPTDTQYF.

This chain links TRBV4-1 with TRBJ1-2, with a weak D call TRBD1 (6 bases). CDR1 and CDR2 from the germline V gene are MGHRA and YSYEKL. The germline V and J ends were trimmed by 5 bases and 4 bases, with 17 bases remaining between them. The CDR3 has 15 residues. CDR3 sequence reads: CASSSNGQKFYGYTF. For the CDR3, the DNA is TGCGCCAGCAGCTCAAACGGACAGAAATTCTATGGCTACACCTTC.

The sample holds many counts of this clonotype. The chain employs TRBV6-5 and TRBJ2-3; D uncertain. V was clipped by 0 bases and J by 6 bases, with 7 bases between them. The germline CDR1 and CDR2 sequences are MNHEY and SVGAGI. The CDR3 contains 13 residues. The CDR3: CASSYSIVDTQYF. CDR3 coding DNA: TGTGCCAGCAGTTACTCGATAGTGGATACGCAGTATTTT.

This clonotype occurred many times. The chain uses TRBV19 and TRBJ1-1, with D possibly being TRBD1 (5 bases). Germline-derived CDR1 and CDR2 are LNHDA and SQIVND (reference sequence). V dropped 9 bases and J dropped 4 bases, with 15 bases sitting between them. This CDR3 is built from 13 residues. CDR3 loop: CASGDQVGTEAFF. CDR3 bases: TGTGCCAGCGGGGACCAAGTGGGCACTGAAGCTTTCTTT.

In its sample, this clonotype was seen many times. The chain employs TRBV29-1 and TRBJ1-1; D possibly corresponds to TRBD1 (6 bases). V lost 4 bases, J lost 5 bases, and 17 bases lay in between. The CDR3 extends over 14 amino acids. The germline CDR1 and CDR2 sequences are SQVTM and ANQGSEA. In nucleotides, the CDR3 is TGCAGCGTTGCCCCGACAGGACGCGGTACTGAAGCTTTCTTT. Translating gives CSVAPTGRGTEAFF.

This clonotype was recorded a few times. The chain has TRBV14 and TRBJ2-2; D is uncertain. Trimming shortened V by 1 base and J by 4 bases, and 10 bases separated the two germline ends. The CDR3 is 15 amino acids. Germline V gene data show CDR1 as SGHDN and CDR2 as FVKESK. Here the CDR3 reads CASSQGAVATGELFF. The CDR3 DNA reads TGTGCCAGCAGCCAAGGGGCGGTGGCCACCGGGGAGCTGTTTTTT.

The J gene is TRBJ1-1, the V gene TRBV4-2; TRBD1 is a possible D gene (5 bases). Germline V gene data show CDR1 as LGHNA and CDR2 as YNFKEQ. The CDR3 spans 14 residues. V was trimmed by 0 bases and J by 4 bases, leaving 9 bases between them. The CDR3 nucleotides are TGTGCCAGCAGCCAAGAGGGGACGGGCACTGAAGCTTTCTTT. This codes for CASSQEGTGTEAFF.

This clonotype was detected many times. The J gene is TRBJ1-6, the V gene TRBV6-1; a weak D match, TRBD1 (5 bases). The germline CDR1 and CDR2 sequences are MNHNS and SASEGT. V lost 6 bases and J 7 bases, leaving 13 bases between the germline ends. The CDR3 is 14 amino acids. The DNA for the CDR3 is TGTGCCAGCAGACCGGGGCCGTACAATTCACCCCTCCACTTT. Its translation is CASRPGPYNSPLHF.

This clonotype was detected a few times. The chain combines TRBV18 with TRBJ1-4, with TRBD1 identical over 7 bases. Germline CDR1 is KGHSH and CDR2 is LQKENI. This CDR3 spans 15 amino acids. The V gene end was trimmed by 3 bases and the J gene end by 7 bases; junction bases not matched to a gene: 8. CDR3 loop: CASSPLGTEGEKLFF. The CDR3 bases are TGTGCCAGCTCACCTCTCGGGACAGAGGGTGAAAAACTGTTTTTT. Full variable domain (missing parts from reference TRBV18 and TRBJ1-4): NAGVMQNPRHLVRRRGQEARLRCSPMKGHSHVYWYRQLPEEGLKFMVYLQKENIIDESGMPKERFSAEFPKEGPSILRIQQVVRGDSAAYFCASSPLGTEGEKLFFGSGTQLSVL.

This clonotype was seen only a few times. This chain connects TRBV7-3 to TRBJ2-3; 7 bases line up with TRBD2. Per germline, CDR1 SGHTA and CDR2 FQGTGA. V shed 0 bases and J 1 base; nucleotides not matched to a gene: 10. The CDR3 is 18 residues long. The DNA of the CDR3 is TGTGCCAGCAGCTTAACACCAAACGCGGGGGAGGGCACAGATACGCAGTATTTT. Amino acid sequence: CASSLTPNAGEGTDTQYF.

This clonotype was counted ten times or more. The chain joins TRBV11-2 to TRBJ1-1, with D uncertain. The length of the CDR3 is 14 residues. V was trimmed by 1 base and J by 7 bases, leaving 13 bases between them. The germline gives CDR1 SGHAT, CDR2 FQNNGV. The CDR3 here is CASSLATGGLEAFF. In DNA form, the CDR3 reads TGTGCCAGCAGCTTAGCCACGGGAGGGCTTGAAGCTTTCTTT.

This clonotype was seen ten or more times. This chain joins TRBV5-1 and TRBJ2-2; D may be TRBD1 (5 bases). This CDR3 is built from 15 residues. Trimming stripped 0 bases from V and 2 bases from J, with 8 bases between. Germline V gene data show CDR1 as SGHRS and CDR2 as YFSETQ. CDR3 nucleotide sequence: TGCGCCAGCAGCTTGGACAGGCTCAACACCGGGGAGCTGTTTTTT. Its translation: CASSLDRLNTGELFF.

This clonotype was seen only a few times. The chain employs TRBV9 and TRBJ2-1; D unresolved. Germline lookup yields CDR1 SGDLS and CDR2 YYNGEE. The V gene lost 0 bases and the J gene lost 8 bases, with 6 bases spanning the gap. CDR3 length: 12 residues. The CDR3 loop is CASSVAMDEQFF. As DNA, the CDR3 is TGTGCCAGCAGCGTAGCGATGGATGAGCAGTTCTTC.